This T cell receptor beta chain is from a study of identical twins. This CDR3 is built from 15 residues. Germline CDR1 is PRHDT and CDR2 is FYEKMQ (reference sequence). Trimming shortened V by 0 bases and J by 6 bases, and 14 bases separated the two germline ends. A single record per CDR3 protein comes from TCRdb applying MiXCR to the 5' RACE reads. The data hold about 330,000 distinct CDR3 sequences, with over 9% observed a single time. These data also formed part of another study, on yellow fever vaccine responses in identical twins.

This sequence originates from a young woman in good health. The chain combines TRBV13 with TRBJ1-1, with D tentatively TRBD1 (6 bases). Sequencing was performed on CD8+ T cells sorted from blood. The CDR3 DNA follows: TGTGCCAGCAGCTTAGGGGCAGGGGTGAGCGCTGAAGCTTTCTTT. As protein: CASSLGAGVSAEAFF.